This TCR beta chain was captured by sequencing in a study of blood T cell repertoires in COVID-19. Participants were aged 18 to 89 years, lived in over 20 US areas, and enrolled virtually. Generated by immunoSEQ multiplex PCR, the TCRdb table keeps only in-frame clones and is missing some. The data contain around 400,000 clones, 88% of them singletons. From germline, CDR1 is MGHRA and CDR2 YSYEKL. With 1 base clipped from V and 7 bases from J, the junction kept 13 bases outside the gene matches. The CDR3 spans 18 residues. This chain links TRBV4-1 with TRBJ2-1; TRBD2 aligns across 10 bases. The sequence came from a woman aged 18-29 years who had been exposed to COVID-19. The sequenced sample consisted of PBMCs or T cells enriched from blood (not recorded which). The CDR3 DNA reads TGCGCCAGCAGCCAAGCCTCTACTATAGCGGGGGGCCGGAATGAGCAGTTCTTC. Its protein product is CASSQASTIAGGRNEQFF.